The 10 T cell receptor beta chains below all came from one sample that was sequenced in a study of blood T cell repertoires in COVID-19. The data were produced by immunoSEQ multiplex PCR, yet TCRdb's version contains in-frame clones alone and is incomplete. The data show 270,000 or so clones, with roughly 89% seen just once and 4.6% held by the top ten. Sequenced: peripheral blood. The receptors derive from a woman in her thirties or forties who had recovered from COVID-19.

The CDR3 nucleotides are TGTGCCAGCAGCGATAAACACTACGAGCAGTACTTC. This encodes CASSDKHYEQYF. The chain combines TRBV7-2 with TRBJ2-7; no clear D. Germline V gives CDR1 SGHTA, CDR2 FQGNSA. Trimming removed 5 bases at V and 3 bases at J, with 8 bases between. The CDR3 totals 12 residues.

The chain is built from TRBV5-6 and TRBJ2-1, with D perhaps TRBD1 (5 bases). The germline CDR1 and CDR2 sequences are SGHDT and YYEEEE. This CDR3 contains 14 residues. V lost 1 base to trimming and J lost 9 bases, with 14 bases between them. CDR3 loop: CASSLSPAGFEQFF. CDR3 DNA sequence: TGTGCCAGCAGCTTGTCTCCCGCAGGGTTTGAGCAGTTCTTC. The entire variable domain, with the rest obtained from reference TRBV5-6 and TRBJ2-1, is as follows: DAGVTQSPTHLIKTRGQQVTLRCSPKSGHDTVSWYQQALGQGPQFIFQYYEEEERQRGNFPDRFSGHQFPNYSSELNVNALLLGDSALYLCASSLSPAGFEQFFGPGTRLTVL.

This chain links TRBV7-2 with TRBJ1-1; perhaps TRBD1 as D (6 bases). The ends were cut back, 3 bases at V and 4 bases at J, with 18 bases in the middle. Germline V gene data show CDR1 as SGHTA and CDR2 as FQGNSA. This CDR3 contains 16 residues. The CDR3 is CASSLGAVIVGTEAFF. The CDR3 DNA is TGTGCCAGCAGCTTGGGGGCGGTCATAGTAGGCACTGAAGCTTTCTTT.

The chain recombines TRBV18 with TRBJ1-2; no clear D gene. This CDR3 is 14 amino acids long. CDR1 and CDR2 from the germline V gene are KGHSH and LQKENI. Trimming left V 3 bases short and J 0 bases short, with 8 bases between. CDR3 loop: CASSPRLANYGYTF. Here the CDR3 DNA reads TGTGCCAGCTCACCGAGGTTGGCTAACTATGGCTACACCTTC.

The chain links TRBV4-1 to TRBJ2-7; 8 bases line up with TRBD1. There are 15 residues in the CDR3. The ends lost 2 bases at V and 3 bases at J; junction bases unmatched: 6. Germline loops: CDR1 MGHRA, CDR2 YSYEKL. CDR3 coding DNA: TGCGCCAGCAGCCAACATCAGGGGGCTAGCTACGAGCAGTACTTC. Amino acids: CASSQHQGASYEQYF.

The chain combines TRBV29-1 with TRBJ1-3; D gene ambiguous. CDR1 SQVTM and CDR2 ANQGSEA come from the germline V gene. The CDR3 loop spans 12 amino acids. V lost 0 bases to trimming and J lost 8 bases, with 8 bases between them. The CDR3 loop is CSVEDPADTIYF. The CDR3 DNA reads as TGCAGCGTTGAAGACCCGGCGGACACCATATATTTT.

J is TRBJ2-5 and V is TRBV7-7; tentatively, D is TRBD1 (6 bases). CDR3 size: 15 residues. Germline lookup yields CDR1 SSHAT and CDR2 FNYEAQ (reference sequence). V was shortened by 2 bases and J by 4 bases, with 14 bases between the two germline ends. For the CDR3, the DNA is TGTGCCAGCAGCTTACTTTGGGGGCTGGGAGAGACCCAGTACTTC. This encodes CASSLLWGLGETQYF.

The chain has TRBV6-5 and TRBJ1-2, with 7 bases lining up with TRBD1. This CDR3 has 13 residues. Germline V lookup: CDR1 MNHEY, CDR2 SVGAGI. Trimming at V came to 2 bases and at J to 9 bases, leaving 6 bases not matched to a gene. CDR3 protein: CASSYHLQGSYTF. CDR3 bases: TGTGCCAGCAGTTACCACCTACAGGGGAGCTACACCTTC.

J is TRBJ1-1 and V is TRBV29-1; D may be TRBD1 (5 bases). Germline V gene sequence: CDR1 SQVTM, CDR2 ANQGSEA. The V gene lost 1 base and the J gene lost 5 bases, with 14 bases spanning the gap. The CDR3 sequence is 14 residues long. Here the CDR3 reads CSVEGTRDRTEAFF. CDR3 in DNA: TGCAGCGTTGAAGGGACCAGGGATAGGACTGAAGCTTTCTTT.

This chain connects TRBV7-2 to TRBJ2-5; D uncertain. The CDR3 has 12 amino acids. In germline, CDR1 is SGHTA, CDR2 FQGNSA. V lost 6 bases, J lost 5 bases, and 10 bases lay in between. The chain's CDR3 is CASSLPLETQYF. Written as DNA, the CDR3 is TGTGCCAGCAGTCTTCCGTTGGAGACCCAGTACTTC.